This is a list of T cell receptor beta chains from one sample in a study of blood T cell repertoires in COVID-19. Assay used: immunoSEQ multiplex PCR; TCRdb lists only in-frame clones, some missing. The sample lists some 99,000 clones; around 89% were seen once. Sequencing was carried out using peripheral blood. These receptors originate from a human donor in a cohort sampled during active COVID-19. Both conserved end residues are trimmed from each CDR3.

v_call	j_call	cdr3_aa
TRBV28	TRBJ2-2	ASSLFGRVNTGELF
TRBV4-2	TRBJ2-4	ASSQGGLSNIQY
TRBV24-1	TRBJ1-1	ATSTPGQTMNTEAF
TRBV19	TRBJ2-3	ASKPGGPSTDTQY
TRBV19	TRBJ1-6	ASSIATGRNSPLH
TRBV29-1	TRBJ1-1	SVHVRGASTEAF
TRBV5-1	TRBJ1-2	ASSPGEYGYT
TRBV5-6	TRBJ2-1	ASSLGLAGGLEQF
TRBV5-1	TRBJ2-1	ASSHTLGSSYNEQF
TRBV18	TRBJ2-1	ASSPGAGHNEQF
TRBV19	TRBJ2-3	ASSIAQATDTQY
TRBV7-6	TRBJ1-4	ASSRTPTGSPEKLF
TRBV5-1	TRBJ2-3	ASSLDAGGFTDTQY
TRBV4-1	TRBJ1-2	ASSQEPGLGGYT
TRBV7-9	TRBJ1-6	ASSRLEGASPLH
TRBV28	TRBJ2-1	ASSLLGQGTNEQF
TRBV4-1	TRBJ1-1	ASSLGRGGNTEAF
TRBV11-3	TRBJ1-1	ASGLGTGGVDTEAF
TRBV21-1	TRBJ2-1	ASSKHSDEQF
TRBV11-3	TRBJ1-2	ASSFQRNGDRDTPNYGYT
TRBV23-1	TRBJ2-7	ASSQPAGHYEQY
TRBV3-1/TRBV3-2	TRBJ1-6	ASSLRDSHGNSPLH
TRBV7-3	TRBJ1-1	ASSYGHLSNTEAF
TRBV5-1	TRBJ2-2	ASQGAGGPIGELF
TRBV5-6	TRBJ2-7	ASSLVAVHEQY
TRBV24-1	TRBJ2-3	ATSDVFSGSSTDTQY
TRBV7-6	TRBJ2-7	ASSLGQGILGGSSYEQY
TRBV9	TRBJ2-5	ASSRTGFRQETQY
TRBV6-6	TRBJ1-5	ASRSTGINQPQH
TRBV6-5	TRBJ2-3	ASSFSSGATDTQY
TRBV4-1	TRBJ2-1	ASSQEILGQGYYEQF
TRBV19	TRBJ1-1	ASSMKTKNTEAF
TRBV2	TRBJ2-5	ASSLFRGATASTQY
TRBV6-1	TRBJ2-5	ASSESPGKTQY